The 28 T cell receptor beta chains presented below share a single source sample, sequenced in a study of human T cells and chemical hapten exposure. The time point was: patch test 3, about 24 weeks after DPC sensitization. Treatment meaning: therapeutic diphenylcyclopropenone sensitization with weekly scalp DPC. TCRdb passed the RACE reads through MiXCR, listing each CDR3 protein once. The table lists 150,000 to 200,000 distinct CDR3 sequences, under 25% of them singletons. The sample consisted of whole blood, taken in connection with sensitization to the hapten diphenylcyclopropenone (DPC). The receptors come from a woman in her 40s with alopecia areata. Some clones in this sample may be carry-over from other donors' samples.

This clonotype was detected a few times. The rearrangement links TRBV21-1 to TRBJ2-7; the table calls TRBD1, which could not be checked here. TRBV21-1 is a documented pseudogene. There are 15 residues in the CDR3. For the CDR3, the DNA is TGTGCCAGCAGCAAACCCGACAGGGGTCCCCACGAGCAGTACTTC. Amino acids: CASSKPDRGPHEQYF.

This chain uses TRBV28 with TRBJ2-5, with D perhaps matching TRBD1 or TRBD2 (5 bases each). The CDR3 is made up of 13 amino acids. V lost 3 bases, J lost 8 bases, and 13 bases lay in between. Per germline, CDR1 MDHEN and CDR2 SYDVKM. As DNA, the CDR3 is TGTGCCAGCAGTTTGTGGCAGGGAGAAACCCAGTACTTC. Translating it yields CASSLWQGETQYF.

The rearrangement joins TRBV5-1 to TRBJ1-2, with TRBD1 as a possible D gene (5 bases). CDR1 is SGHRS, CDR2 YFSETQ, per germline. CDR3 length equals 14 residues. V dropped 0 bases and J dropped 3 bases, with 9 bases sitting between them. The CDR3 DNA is TGCGCCAGCAGCTTGGCAGGGCCCCACTATGGCTACACCTTC. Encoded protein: CASSLAGPHYGYTF.

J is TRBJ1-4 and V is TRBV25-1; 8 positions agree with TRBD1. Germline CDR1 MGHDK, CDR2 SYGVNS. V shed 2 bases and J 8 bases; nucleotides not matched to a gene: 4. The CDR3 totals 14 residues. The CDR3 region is CASSEGQGREKLFF. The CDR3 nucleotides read TGTGCCAGCAGTGAAGGACAGGGTCGAGAAAAACTGTTTTTT.

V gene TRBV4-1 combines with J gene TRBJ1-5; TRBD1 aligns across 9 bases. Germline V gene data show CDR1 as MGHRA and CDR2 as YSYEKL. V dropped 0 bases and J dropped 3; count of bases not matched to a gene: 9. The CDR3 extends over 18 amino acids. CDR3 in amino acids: CASSQESGTGPTNQPQHF. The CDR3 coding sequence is TGCGCCAGCAGCCAAGAATCCGGGACAGGGCCGACCAATCAGCCCCAGCATTTT.

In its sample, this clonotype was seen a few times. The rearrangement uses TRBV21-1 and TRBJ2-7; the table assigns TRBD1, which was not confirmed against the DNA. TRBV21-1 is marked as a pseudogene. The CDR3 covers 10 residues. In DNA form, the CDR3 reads TGTGCCAGCCCGCACAGGGCGGCTCACTTC. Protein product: CASPHRAAHF.

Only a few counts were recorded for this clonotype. Here the CDR3 reads CASSINKGSTDTQYF. CDR3 sequence (DNA): TGTGCCAGCAGCATAAACAAAGGGAGCACAGATACGCAGTATTTT. The rearrangement joins TRBV5-8 to TRBJ2-3; D gene ambiguous. The CDR3 has 15 amino acids. Germline V CDR1 and CDR2: SGHTS, YDEGEE. Trimming took 4 bases from V and 0 from J, leaving 12 bases between them.

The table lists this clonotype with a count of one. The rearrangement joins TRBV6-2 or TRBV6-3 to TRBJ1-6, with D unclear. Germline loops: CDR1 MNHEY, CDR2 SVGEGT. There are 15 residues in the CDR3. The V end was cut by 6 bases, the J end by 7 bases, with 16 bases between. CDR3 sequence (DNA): TGTGCCAGCAGAAAACCGGGTCCCGGCAATTCACCCCTCCACTTT. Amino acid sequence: CASRKPGPGNSPLHF.

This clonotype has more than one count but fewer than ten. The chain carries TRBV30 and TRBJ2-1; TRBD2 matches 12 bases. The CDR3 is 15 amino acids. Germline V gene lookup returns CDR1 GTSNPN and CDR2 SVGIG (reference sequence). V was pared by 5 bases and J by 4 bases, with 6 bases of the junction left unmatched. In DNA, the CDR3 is TGTGCCTGGCTCGGACTAGCGGGACCGTACAATGAGCAGTTCTTC. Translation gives CAWLGLAGPYNEQFF.

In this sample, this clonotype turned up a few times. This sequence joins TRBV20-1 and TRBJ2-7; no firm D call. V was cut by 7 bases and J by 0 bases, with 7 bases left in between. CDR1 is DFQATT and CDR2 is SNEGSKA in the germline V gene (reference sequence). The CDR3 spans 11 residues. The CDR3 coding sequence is TGCAGTGGGGCTGACTCCTACGAGCAGTACTTC. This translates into CSGADSYEQYF.

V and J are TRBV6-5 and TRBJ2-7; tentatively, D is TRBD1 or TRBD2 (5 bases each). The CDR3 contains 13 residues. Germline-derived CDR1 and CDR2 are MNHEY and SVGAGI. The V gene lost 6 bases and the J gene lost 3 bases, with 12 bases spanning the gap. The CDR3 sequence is CASRPGRNYEQYF. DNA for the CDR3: TGTGCCAGCAGGCCGGGACGGAACTACGAGCAGTACTTC.

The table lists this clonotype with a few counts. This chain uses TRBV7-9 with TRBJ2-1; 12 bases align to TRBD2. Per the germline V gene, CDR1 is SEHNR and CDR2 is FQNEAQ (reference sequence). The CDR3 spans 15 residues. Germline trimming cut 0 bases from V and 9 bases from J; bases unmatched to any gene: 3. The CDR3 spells CASSLASSGRAEQFF. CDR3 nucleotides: TGTGCCAGCAGCTTAGCGTCTAGCGGGAGGGCTGAGCAGTTCTTC.

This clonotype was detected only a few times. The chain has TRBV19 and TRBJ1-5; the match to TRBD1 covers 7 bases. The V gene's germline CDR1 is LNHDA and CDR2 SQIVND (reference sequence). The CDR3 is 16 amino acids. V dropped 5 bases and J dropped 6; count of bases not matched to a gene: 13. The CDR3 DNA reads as TGTGCCAGTAGTCCCACTCCCGACAGGGAAGGTCAGCCCCAGCATTTT. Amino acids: CASSPTPDREGQPQHF.

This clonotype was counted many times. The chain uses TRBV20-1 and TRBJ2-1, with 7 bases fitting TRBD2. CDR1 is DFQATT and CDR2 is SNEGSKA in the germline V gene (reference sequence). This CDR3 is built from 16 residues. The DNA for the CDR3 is TGCGGCGCACCGTCCCTCAGCGGGGCGACCTACAATGAGCAGTTCTTC. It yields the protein CGAPSLSGATYNEQFF.

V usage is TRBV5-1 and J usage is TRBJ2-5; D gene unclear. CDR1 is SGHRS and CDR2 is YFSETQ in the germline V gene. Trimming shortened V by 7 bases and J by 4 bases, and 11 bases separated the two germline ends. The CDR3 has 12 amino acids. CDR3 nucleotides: TGCGCCAGCCGCCGCAACCTAGAGACCCAGTACTTC. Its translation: CASRRNLETQYF. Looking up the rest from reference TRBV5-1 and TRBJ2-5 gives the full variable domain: KAGVTQTPRYLIKTRGQQVTLSCSPISGHRSVSWYQQTPGQGLQFLFEYFSETQRNKGNFPGRFSGRQFSNSRSEMNVSTLELGDSALYLCASRRNLETQYFGPGTRLLVL.

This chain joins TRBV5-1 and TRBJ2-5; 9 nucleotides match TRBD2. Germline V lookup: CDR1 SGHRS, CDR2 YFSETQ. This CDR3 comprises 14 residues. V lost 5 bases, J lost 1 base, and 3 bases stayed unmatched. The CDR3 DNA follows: TGCGCCAGCAGACTAGCGGGCCTCCAAGAGACCCAGTACTTC. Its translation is CASRLAGLQETQYF.

CDR3 nucleotides: TGTGCCAGCAGTTTCTGGCTAAAAACGAACACCGGGGAGCTGTTTTTT. This encodes CASSFWLKTNTGELFF. V is TRBV12-3 or TRBV12-4 and J is TRBJ2-2; D is uncertain. Trimming took 3 bases from V and 0 from J, leaving 11 bases between them. The CDR3 is 16 residues long.

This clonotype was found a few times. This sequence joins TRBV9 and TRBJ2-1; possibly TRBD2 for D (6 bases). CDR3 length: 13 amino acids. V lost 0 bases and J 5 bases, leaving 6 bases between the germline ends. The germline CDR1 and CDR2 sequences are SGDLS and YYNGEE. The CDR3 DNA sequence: TGTGCCAGCAGCGTAGGCGGGAACAATGAGCAGTTCTTC. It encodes CASSVGGNNEQFF.

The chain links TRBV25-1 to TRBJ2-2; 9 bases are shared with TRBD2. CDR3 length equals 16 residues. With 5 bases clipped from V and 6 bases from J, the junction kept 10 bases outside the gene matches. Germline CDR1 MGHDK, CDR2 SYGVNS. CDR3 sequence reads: CASSSLSGRFAGELFF. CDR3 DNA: TGTGCCAGCAGTTCTCTTAGCGGGAGATTCGCCGGGGAGCTGTTTTTT. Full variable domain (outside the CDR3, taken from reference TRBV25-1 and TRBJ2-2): EADIYQTPRYLVIGTGKKITLECSQTMGHDKMYWYQQDPGMELHLIHYSYGVNSTEKGDLSSESTVSRIRTEHFPLTLESARPSHTSQYLCASSSLSGRFAGELFFGEGSRLTVL.

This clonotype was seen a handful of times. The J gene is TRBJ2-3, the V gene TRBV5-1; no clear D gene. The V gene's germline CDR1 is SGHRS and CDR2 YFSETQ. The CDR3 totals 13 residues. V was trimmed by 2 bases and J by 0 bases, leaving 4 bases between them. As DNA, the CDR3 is TGCGCCAGCAGCTTCTACAGCACAGATACGCAGTATTTT. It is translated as CASSFYSTDTQYF.

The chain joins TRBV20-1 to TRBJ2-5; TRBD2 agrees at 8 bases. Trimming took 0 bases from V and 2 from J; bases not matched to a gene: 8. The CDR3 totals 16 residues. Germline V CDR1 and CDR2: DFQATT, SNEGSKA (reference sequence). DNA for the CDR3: TGCAGTGCTAGAGATAGTAGGACTAGCCTTCAAGAGACCCAGTACTTC. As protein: CSARDSRTSLQETQYF.

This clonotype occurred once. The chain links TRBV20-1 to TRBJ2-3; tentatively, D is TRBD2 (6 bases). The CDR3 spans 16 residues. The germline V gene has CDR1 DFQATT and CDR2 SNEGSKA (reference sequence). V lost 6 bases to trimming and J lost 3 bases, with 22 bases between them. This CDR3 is CSARPWASESTDTQYF. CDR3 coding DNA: TGCAGTGCACGACCCTGGGCTAGCGAGTCGACAGATACGCAGTATTTT.

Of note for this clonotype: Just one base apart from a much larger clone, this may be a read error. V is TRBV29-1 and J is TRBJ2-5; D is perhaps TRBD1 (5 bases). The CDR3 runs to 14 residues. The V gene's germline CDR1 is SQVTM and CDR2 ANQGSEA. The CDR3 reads CSVDSGMFEETQNF. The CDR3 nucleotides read TGCAGCGTTGATTCAGGGATGTTCGAGGAGACCCAGAACTTC. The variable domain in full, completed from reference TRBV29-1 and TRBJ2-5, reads SAVISQKPSRDICQRGTSLTIQCQVDSQVTMMFWYRQQPGQSLTLIATANQGSEATYESGFVIDKFPISRPNLTFSTLTVSNMSPEDSSIYLCSVDSGMFEETQNFGPGTRLLVL.

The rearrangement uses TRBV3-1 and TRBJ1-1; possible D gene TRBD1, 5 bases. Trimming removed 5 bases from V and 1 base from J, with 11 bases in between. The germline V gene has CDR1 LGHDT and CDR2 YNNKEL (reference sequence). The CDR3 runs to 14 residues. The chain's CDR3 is CASSLLTANTEAFF. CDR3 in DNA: TGTGCCAGCAGCTTACTGACAGCGAACACTGAAGCTTTCTTT.

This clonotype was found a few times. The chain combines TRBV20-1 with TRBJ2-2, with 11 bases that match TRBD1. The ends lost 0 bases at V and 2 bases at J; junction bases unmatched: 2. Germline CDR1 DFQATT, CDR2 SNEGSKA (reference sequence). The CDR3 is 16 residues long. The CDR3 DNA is TGCAGTGCTAGAGAGGACAGGGGGCCCAACACCGGGGAGCTGTTTTTT. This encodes CSAREDRGPNTGELFF.

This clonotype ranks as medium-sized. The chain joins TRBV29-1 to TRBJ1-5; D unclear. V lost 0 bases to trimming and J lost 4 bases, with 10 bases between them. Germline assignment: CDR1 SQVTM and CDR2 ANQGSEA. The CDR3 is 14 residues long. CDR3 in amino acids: CSVEESGGNQPQHF. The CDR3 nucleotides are TGCAGCGTTGAAGAATCAGGCGGGAATCAGCCCCAGCATTTT.

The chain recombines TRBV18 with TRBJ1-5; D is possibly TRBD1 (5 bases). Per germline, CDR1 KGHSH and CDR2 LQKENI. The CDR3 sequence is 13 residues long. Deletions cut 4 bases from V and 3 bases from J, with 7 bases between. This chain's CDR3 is CASSQGNNQPQHF. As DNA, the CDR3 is TGTGCCAGCTCACAGGGGAACAATCAGCCCCAGCATTTT.

Here the CDR3 reads CASSPGGEPGNTIYF. The CDR3 coding sequence is TGTGCCAGCAGCCCTGGAGGGGAACCTGGAAACACCATATATTTT. The chain carries TRBV11-2 and TRBJ1-3, with D maybe TRBD1 (5 bases). Looked up from germline, CDR1 is SGHAT and CDR2 is FQNNGV. The CDR3 sequence is 15 residues long. V dropped 5 bases and J dropped 2 bases, with 13 bases sitting between them.